This entry lists 4 T cell receptor beta chains sequenced from one sample in a study of spatial heterogeneity in lung cancer. TCRdb re-called the 5' RACE reads through MiXCR, storing one row per CDR3 protein. Seen here are 95,000 or so distinct CDR3 sequences, about 9.4% observed once, and the top ten hold about 7%. Time point meaning: sample taken at primary tumor resection. Whole RNA, isolated from tumor, nontumor lung or frozen PBMC, was sequenced without prior sorting. The specimen was PBMCs, collected at surgery. The receptors derive from a male donor with early-stage non-small cell lung cancer.

This clonotype has a count of ten or more. The chain combines TRBV20-1 with TRBJ2-7, with D possibly being TRBD1 (6 bases). The CDR3 sequence is 12 residues long. CDR1 is DFQATT, CDR2 SNEGSKA, per germline (reference sequence). V shed 4 bases and J shed 3 bases, with 10 bases lying between them. The CDR3 DNA follows: TGCAGTGCTAACAGGGCGGACTACGAGCAGTACTTC. It yields the protein CSANRADYEQYF.

This clonotype was counted between two and nine times. The chain couples TRBV2 to TRBJ1-5, with TRBD1 matching over 8 bases. Per the germline V gene, CDR1 is SNHLY and CDR2 is FYNNEI. Unmatched junction bases numbered 13, after V lost 5 bases and J lost 7 bases. The CDR3 spans 16 residues. The CDR3 here is CASSSPRGPRDQPQHF. In DNA form, the CDR3 reads TGTGCCAGCAGTTCCCCCAGGGGGCCCCGGGACCAGCCCCAGCATTTT.

The V call is TRBV20-1, the J call TRBJ1-3; a weak D match, TRBD1 (5 bases). Per the germline V gene, CDR1 is DFQATT and CDR2 is SNEGSKA (reference sequence). The CDR3 sequence is 14 residues long. V was shortened by 5 bases and J by 0 bases, with 11 bases between the two germline ends. CDR3 protein: CSADKGSSGNTIYF. CDR3 nucleotides: TGCAGTGCTGACAAGGGGAGCTCTGGAAACACCATATATTTT.

In this sample, this clonotype turned up a few times. V usage is TRBV7-8 and J usage is TRBJ2-5; 11 nucleotides agree with TRBD2. CDR3 length: 16 amino acids. Germline V gives CDR1 SGHVS, CDR2 FQNEAQ. With 2 bases clipped from V and 5 bases from J, the junction kept 7 bases outside the gene matches. The CDR3 sequence is CASSLSASGGIETQYF. The CDR3 DNA reads TGTGCCAGCAGCTTAAGTGCTAGCGGGGGGATCGAGACCCAGTACTTC.